These 24 T cell receptor beta chains share one sample of origin, sequenced in a study of early T cells in non-severe SARS-CoV-2 infection (dated by TCRdb to the early 2020s). The library came from 5' RACE. The sequencing machine was a NextSeq 500. TCRdb itself trimmed the public reads at Q25 with fastp, ran MiXCR and retained productive beta chains. Entries that share a CDR3 protein sequence are merged under the most common genes and DNA. The sample yields about 92,000 distinct CDR3 sequences; approximately 14% were counted once. The top ten hold roughly 7% of the sample. Sequenced input: whole blood. The receptors shown here come from an adult who was a healthcare worker with PCR-confirmed SARS-CoV-2 infection or an uninfected control (not recorded which).

The chain recombines TRBV7-8 with TRBJ2-1; D might be TRBD2 (6 bases). The CDR3 contains 13 residues. Germline V CDR1 and CDR2: SGHVS, FQNEAQ. Trimming left V 3 bases short and J 6 bases short, with 9 bases between. The CDR3 region is CASSFGGGNEQFF. The CDR3 DNA reads as TGTGCCAGCAGCTTCGGGGGTGGCAATGAGCAGTTCTTC.

The chain is built from TRBV6-1 and TRBJ1-2, with a tentative D call TRBD1 (6 bases). V dropped 6 bases and J dropped 0 bases, with 17 bases sitting between them. The germline V gene has CDR1 MNHNS and CDR2 SASEGT. CDR3 length: 16 residues. The CDR3, as DNA: TGTGCCAGCAGCCGGGACATATTCCCTGCTAACTATGGCTACACCTTC. This gives the protein CASSRDIFPANYGYTF.

There are a few counts of this clonotype. The chain is built from TRBV27 and TRBJ2-7; 8 bases are shared with TRBD2. V trimming: 7 bases; J trimming: 2 bases; junction bases outside the gene matches: 7. Germline CDR1 reads MNHEY; CDR2 reads SMNVEV (reference sequence). The CDR3 loop spans 14 amino acids. CDR3 bases: TGTGCCAGCATGGGCGGGAGGTTTCCCTACGAGCAGTACTTC. Its translation is CASMGGRFPYEQYF.

This chain connects TRBV28 to TRBJ2-5; perhaps D is TRBD1 or TRBD2 (5 bases each). CDR1 and CDR2 (germline): MDHEN, SYDVKM. The CDR3 sequence is 14 residues long. The ends were cut back, 3 bases at V and 4 bases at J, with 12 bases in the middle. As DNA, the CDR3 is TGTGCCAGCAGTTTGAGGGGATCGGCAGAGACCCAGTACTTC. Its translation is CASSLRGSAETQYF.

This clonotype was observed a handful of times. The gene calls are TRBV5-4 and TRBJ2-1; D possibly matches TRBD1 or TRBD2 (5 bases each). Trimming stripped 0 bases from V and 1 base from J, with 11 bases between. CDR3 length equals 16 residues. CDR1 and CDR2 from the germline V gene are SGHNT and YYREEE (reference sequence). CDR3: CASSLDWDGSYNEQFF. The CDR3 nucleotides are TGTGCCAGCAGCTTGGACTGGGACGGATCCTACAATGAGCAGTTCTTC.

The chain has TRBV10-3 and TRBJ2-5; 13 bases fit TRBD2. V dropped 4 bases and J dropped 4; count of bases not matched to a gene: 3. The CDR3 sequence is 15 residues long. The germline V gene encodes CDR1 ENHRY and CDR2 SYGVKD. The CDR3 spells CAISGLAGGSETQYF. The CDR3 DNA reads TGTGCCATCAGTGGACTAGCGGGAGGTTCAGAGACCCAGTACTTC.

CDR3 DNA sequence: TGTGCCAGCAGCCAAGATCGCGAGCGGTATAGCACCGGGGAGCTGTTTTTT. Protein sequence: CASSQDRERYSTGELFF. V and J are TRBV14 and TRBJ2-2; perhaps TRBD2 as D (5 bases). The CDR3 covers 17 residues. The V gene lost 0 bases and the J gene lost 4 bases, with 15 bases spanning the gap. Germline V CDR1 and CDR2: SGHDN, FVKESK.

A few counts support this clonotype. This chain connects TRBV18 to TRBJ1-4; D gene unclear. The CDR3 consists of 14 residues. V lost 4 bases and J 5 bases, leaving 11 bases between the germline ends. Germline CDR1 reads KGHSH; CDR2 reads LQKENI. Written as DNA, the CDR3 is TGTGCCAGCTCACTCTCAGGCCAGAATGAAAAACTGTTTTTT. It yields the protein CASSLSGQNEKLFF. Using reference TRBV18 and TRBJ1-4 for the parts outside the CDR3, the full variable domain is NAGVMQNPRHLVRRRGQEARLRCSPMKGHSHVYWYRQLPEEGLKFMVYLQKENIIDESGMPKERFSAEFPKEGPSILRIQQVVRGDSAAYFCASSLSGQNEKLFFGSGTQLSVL.

This clonotype occurred many times. This chain uses TRBV29-1 with TRBJ2-1; D could derive from TRBD1 or TRBD2 (5 bases each). The CDR3 covers 17 residues. Trimming removed 0 bases at V and 6 bases at J, with 21 bases between. Germline CDR1 and CDR2: SQVTM and ANQGSEA. CDR3 nucleotide sequence: TGCAGCGTTGAAGATCTTATAAGGGGACCCCAAAGCAATGAGCAGTTCTTC. This codes for CSVEDLIRGPQSNEQFF.

Only a few counts were recorded for this clonotype. J is TRBJ2-2 and V is TRBV14, with D uncertain. The CDR3 is made up of 13 amino acids. V was pared by 2 bases and J by 2 bases, with 3 bases between. Germline loops: CDR1 SGHDN, CDR2 FVKESK. This chain's CDR3 is CASSQPNTGELFF. The CDR3 nucleotides are TGTGCCAGCAGCCAACCCAACACCGGGGAGCTGTTTTTT.

The CDR3 spells CASSLGQGSPYEQYF. CDR3 DNA sequence: TGCGCCAGCAGCTTGGGACAGGGCAGCCCCTACGAGCAGTACTTC. The V gene is TRBV5-1, the J gene TRBJ2-7; 7 bases line up with TRBD1. The CDR3 has 15 amino acids. The germline gives CDR1 SGHRS, CDR2 YFSETQ. V shed 0 bases, J shed 2 bases, and the junction held 5 bases outside the gene matches. The entire variable domain, with the rest obtained from reference TRBV5-1 and TRBJ2-7, is as follows: KAGVTQTPRYLIKTRGQQVTLSCSPISGHRSVSWYQQTPGQGLQFLFEYFSETQRNKGNFPGRFSGRQFSNSRSEMNVSTLELGDSALYLCASSLGQGSPYEQYFGPGTRLTVT.

This clonotype occurred many times. The rearrangement joins TRBV7-9 to TRBJ2-3, with D unresolved. Trimming cost V 6 bases and J 0 bases, with 1 base left between them. The CDR3 has 11 amino acids. CDR1 is SEHNR, CDR2 FQNEAQ, per germline (reference sequence). The CDR3 loop reads CASSSTDTQYF. The CDR3 nucleotides are TGTGCCAGCAGTAGCACAGATACGCAGTATTTT.

This clonotype has more than one count but fewer than ten. This chain joins TRBV27 and TRBJ1-5; 8 positions match TRBD1. Germline assignment: CDR1 MNHEY and CDR2 SMNVEV (reference sequence). This CDR3 has 17 amino acids. V trimming: 0 bases; J trimming: 4 bases; junction bases outside the gene matches: 8. In nucleotides, the CDR3 is TGTGCCAGCAGTTTATCCCCTAGACAGGGGATGAATCAGCCCCAGCATTTT. This encodes CASSLSPRQGMNQPQHF.

The gene calls are TRBV6-1 and TRBJ1-5, with D perhaps matching TRBD1 (6 bases). The germline V gene encodes CDR1 MNHNS and CDR2 SASEGT. With 5 bases removed from V and 1 base from J, the gap between germline ends came to 12 bases. This CDR3 has 15 amino acids. CDR3: CASSWTAESNQPQHF. CDR3 nucleotide sequence: TGTGCCAGCAGTTGGACAGCCGAGAGCAATCAGCCCCAGCATTTT.

This chain connects TRBV7-9 to TRBJ2-7; 8 bases match TRBD1. The V segment lost 1 base and the J segment 2 bases; nucleotides outside the gene matches: 1. The CDR3 is 14 amino acids. Germline assignment: CDR1 SEHNR and CDR2 FQNEAQ (reference sequence). The CDR3 DNA follows: TGTGCCAGCAGCTTAGGGGACAGGCCCTACGAGCAGTACTTC. Translation gives CASSLGDRPYEQYF.

The rearrangement links TRBV7-9 to TRBJ1-1, with TRBD1 matching 8 bases. Trimming at V came to 5 bases and at J to 11 bases, leaving 10 bases not matched to a gene. Germline loops: CDR1 SEHNR, CDR2 FQNEAQ (reference sequence). This CDR3 is built from 13 residues. CDR3: CASSLGQGLNAFF. The CDR3 DNA reads as TGTGCCAGCAGCCTCGGACAGGGTTTGAATGCTTTCTTT.

Ten or more counts support this clonotype. The chain is built from TRBV7-9 and TRBJ2-2; 9 nucleotides match TRBD2. Germline-derived CDR1 and CDR2 are SEHNR and FQNEAQ (reference sequence). Trimming removed 5 bases from V and 8 bases from J; junction bases left unmatched: 18. CDR3 length: 18 amino acids. The CDR3 is CASSPSWVSGRSRGELFF. DNA of the CDR3: TGTGCCAGCAGCCCTTCGTGGGTTAGCGGGAGAAGTCGAGGGGAGCTGTTTTTT.

The rearrangement uses TRBV2 and TRBJ1-1; TRBD1 is a possible D gene (5 bases). This CDR3 has 12 amino acids. V was pared by 8 bases and J by 4 bases, with 11 bases between. Germline V lookup: CDR1 SNHLY, CDR2 FYNNEI. The CDR3 loop is CASLRGSTEAFF. In DNA, the CDR3 is TGTGCCAGCTTGAGGGGATCCACTGAAGCTTTCTTT.

This clonotype was observed a few times. The genes are TRBV29-1 and TRBJ1-4; 8 bases are a match to TRBD1. Germline-derived CDR1 and CDR2 are SQVTM and ANQGSEA. V was pared by 6 bases and J by 5 bases, with 2 bases of the junction left unmatched. This CDR3 has 12 amino acids. CDR3 sequence (DNA): TGCAGCGTCCGACAGGGGAATGAAAAACTGTTTTTT. It is translated as CSVRQGNEKLFF.

The table lists this clonotype with many counts. V gene TRBV12-3 or TRBV12-4 combines with J gene TRBJ2-5; tentatively, D is TRBD1 (6 bases). The CDR3 covers 13 residues. Trimming shortened V by 5 bases and J by 1 base, and 8 bases separated the two germline ends. DNA for the CDR3: TGTGCCAGCAGTCGGGACACCCAAGAGACCCAGTACTTC. Its protein product is CASSRDTQETQYF.

There are many counts of this clonotype. The chain joins TRBV6-5 to TRBJ2-3; D gene unclear. CDR3 size: 16 residues. The germline CDR1 and CDR2 sequences are MNHEY and SVGAGI. The V gene lost 5 bases and the J gene lost 0 bases, with 15 bases spanning the gap. The CDR3 region has the DNA TGTGCCAGCAGTAAAGGACCGGTTGCGAGCACAGATACGCAGTATTTT. Protein: CASSKGPVASTDTQYF.

The table lists this clonotype with many counts. This chain joins TRBV6-5 and TRBJ2-2; D might be TRBD1 (6 bases). The CDR3 has 16 amino acids. V lost 5 bases and J 1 base, leaving 14 bases between the germline ends. CDR1 and CDR2 from the germline V gene are MNHEY and SVGAGI. CDR3 coding DNA: TGTGCCAGCAGTCTAGCTGGGACACGGAACACCGGGGAGCTGTTTTTT. It specifies CASSLAGTRNTGELFF.

This clonotype was observed a few times. V is TRBV11-2 and J is TRBJ2-3, with 14 positions matching TRBD2. Germline CDR1 is SGHAT and CDR2 is FQNNGV. Trimming removed 5 bases from V and 6 bases from J; junction bases left unmatched: 10. This CDR3 has 17 amino acids. As DNA, the CDR3 is TGTGCCAGCAGCAGGCCCAAGACTAGCGGGAGGGATGATACGCAGTATTTT. Protein sequence: CASSRPKTSGRDDTQYF. The full variable domain, rest sourced from reference TRBV11-2 and TRBJ2-3, is EAGVAQSPRYKIIEKRQSVAFWCNPISGHATLYWYQQILGQGPKLLIQFQNNGVVDDSQLPKDRFSAERLKGVDSTLKIQPAKLEDSAVYLCASSRPKTSGRDDTQYFGPGTRLTVL.

This clonotype was observed many times. The rearrangement joins TRBV6-2 or TRBV6-3 to TRBJ2-7; either TRBD1 or TRBD2 may supply D (5 bases each). The CDR3 is 14 residues long. The germline V gene encodes CDR1 MNHEY and CDR2 SVGEGT. Trimming cost V 7 bases and J 2 bases, with 15 bases left between them. In DNA form, the CDR3 reads TGTGCCAGCATCCTAGCCCGGGACCCCTACGAGCAGTACTTC. Protein: CASILARDPYEQYF.